The clone carrying this TCR beta chain was seen a handful of times. Antigen specificity is unknown. These data belong to a study of regulatory T cells in long-lasting Graves disease. Study-level findings and limits: Sampling was limited to peripheral blood rather than thyroid tissue. It was possible that the small sample size reduced accuracy.

Assembly of TCR beta libraries relied on iRepertoire HTBI primers together with Arm-PCR of CDR3 regions. TCRdb processed the multiplex PCR reads anew with MiXCR; each CDR3 protein has one entry. The profile shows about 540,000 distinct CDR3 sequences, 13% of them singletons. Noted time point: newly diagnosed GD, antithyroid drugs for less than 3 months. The authors made the TCR library using RNA they extracted from PBMCs. These data were also filed under a second study, of T cells in Graves' hyperthyroidism and ophthalmopathy. As that study records: The TCR CDR3 first-round RT-PCR relied on the HTBI primer set. By a 13 V-J model, ophthalmopathy was set apart from stable hyperthyroidism.

This receptor was obtained from a man aged 25-45 years with Graves disease. Sequences were derived from peripheral blood mononuclear cells (PBMCs), sampled at new diagnosis, from a patient treated with antithyroid drugs.

The CDR3 DNA is TGTGCCAGCAGTTTAAAGGGGGGCGCTGCCAAAAACATTCAGTACTTC. It specifies CASSLKGGAAKNIQYF. This sequence joins TRBV27 and TRBJ2-4; either TRBD1 or TRBD2 may supply D (6 bases each). The CDR3 runs 16 residues. The V end was cut by 2 bases, the J end by 1 base, with 12 bases between. The germline gives CDR1 MNHEY, CDR2 SMNVEV (reference sequence).